The present T cell receptor beta chain was sequenced within a study of OX40 agonist ivuxolimab in advanced cancers. Germline loops: CDR1 SEHNR, CDR2 FQNEAQ (reference sequence). V gave up 6 bases and J gave up 10 bases, with 19 bases separating them. This CDR3 region has 14 residues. Measured with immunoSEQ multiplex PCR; TCRdb has only the in-frame clones, and not every one. The sample includes under 35,000 clones, 92% seen only once; the top ten take 25% to 35%. This clone appeared a single time. The genes are TRBV7-9 and TRBJ2-1, with D perhaps being TRBD1 or TRBD2 (5 bases each). This clonotype originated in an adult with an advanced solid tumor such as melanoma, head and neck, liver or kidney cancer. The sequencing here drew on CD4+ or CD8+ T cells sorted from blood, taken in a trial of the OX40 agonist ivuxolimab. The CDR3 coding sequence is TGTGCCAGCAGATTGGGTTGGGGGAAAGGAGAGCAGTTCTTC. As protein: CASRLGWGKGEQFF.